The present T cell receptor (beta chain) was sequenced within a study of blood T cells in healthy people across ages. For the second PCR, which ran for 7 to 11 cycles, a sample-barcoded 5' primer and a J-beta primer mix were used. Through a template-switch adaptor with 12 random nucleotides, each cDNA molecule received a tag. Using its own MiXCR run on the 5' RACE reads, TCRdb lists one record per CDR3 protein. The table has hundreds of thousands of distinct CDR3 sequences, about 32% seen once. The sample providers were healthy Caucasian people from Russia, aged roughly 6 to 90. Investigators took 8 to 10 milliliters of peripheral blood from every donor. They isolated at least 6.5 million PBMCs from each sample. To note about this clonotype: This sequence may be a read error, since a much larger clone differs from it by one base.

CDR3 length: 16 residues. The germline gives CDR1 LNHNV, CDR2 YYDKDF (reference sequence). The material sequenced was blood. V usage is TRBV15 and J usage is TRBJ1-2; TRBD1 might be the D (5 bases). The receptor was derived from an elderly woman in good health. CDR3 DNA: TGTGCCGCCAGCAGAGAGTCAGGGTCGCACGACTATGGCTACACCTTC. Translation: CAASRESGSHDYGYTF.